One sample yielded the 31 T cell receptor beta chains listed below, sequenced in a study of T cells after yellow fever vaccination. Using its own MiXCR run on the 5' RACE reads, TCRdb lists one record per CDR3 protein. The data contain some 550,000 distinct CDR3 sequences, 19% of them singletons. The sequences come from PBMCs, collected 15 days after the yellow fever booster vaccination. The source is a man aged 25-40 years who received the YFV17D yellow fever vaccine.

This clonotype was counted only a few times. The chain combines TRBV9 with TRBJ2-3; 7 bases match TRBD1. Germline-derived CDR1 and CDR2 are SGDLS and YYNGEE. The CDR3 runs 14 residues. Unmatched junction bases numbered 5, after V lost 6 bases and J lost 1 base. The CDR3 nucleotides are TGTGCCAGCAACAGGGGAAGCGGCACAGATACGCAGTATTTT. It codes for CASNRGSGTDTQYF.

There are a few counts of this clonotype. CDR3 sequence reads: CASSLDISYEQYF. CDR3 sequence (DNA): TGCGCCAGCAGCTTGGACATCTCCTACGAGCAGTACTTC. The J gene is TRBJ2-7, the V gene TRBV5-1; D unresolved. V was cut by 0 bases and J by 0 bases, with 4 bases left in between. CDR1 is SGHRS and CDR2 is YFSETQ in the germline V gene. The CDR3 sequence is 13 residues long.

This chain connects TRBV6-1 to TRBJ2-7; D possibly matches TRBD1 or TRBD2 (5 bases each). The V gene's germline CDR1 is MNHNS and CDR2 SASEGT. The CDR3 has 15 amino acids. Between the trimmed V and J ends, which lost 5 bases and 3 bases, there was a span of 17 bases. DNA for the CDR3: TGTGCCAGCAGTCCCTGGGGTGGGGGTTACTACGAGCAGTACTTC. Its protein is CASSPWGGGYYEQYF.

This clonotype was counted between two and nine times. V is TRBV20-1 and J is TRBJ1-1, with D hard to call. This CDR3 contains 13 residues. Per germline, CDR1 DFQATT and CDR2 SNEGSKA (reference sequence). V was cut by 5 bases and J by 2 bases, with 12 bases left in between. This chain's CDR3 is CSASGPRNTEAFF. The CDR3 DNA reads TGCAGTGCTTCCGGGCCCCGAAACACTGAAGCTTTCTTT.

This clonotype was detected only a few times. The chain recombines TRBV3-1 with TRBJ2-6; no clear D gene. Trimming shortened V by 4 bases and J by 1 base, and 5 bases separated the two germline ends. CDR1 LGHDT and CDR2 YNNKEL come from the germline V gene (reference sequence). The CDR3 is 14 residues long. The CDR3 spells CASSRKSGANVLTF. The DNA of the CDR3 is TGTGCCAGCAGCCGAAAATCTGGGGCCAACGTCCTGACTTTC.

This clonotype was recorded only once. The DNA for the CDR3 is TGTGCCAGCAGCTCCAGACAGGCACAAGAGACCCAGTACTTC. It specifies CASSSRQAQETQYF. The chain uses TRBV5-4 and TRBJ2-5; D may be TRBD1 (6 bases). The germline CDR1 and CDR2 sequences are SGHNT and YYREEE (reference sequence). The CDR3 sequence is 14 residues long. V lost 3 bases to trimming and J lost 2 bases, with 11 bases between them.

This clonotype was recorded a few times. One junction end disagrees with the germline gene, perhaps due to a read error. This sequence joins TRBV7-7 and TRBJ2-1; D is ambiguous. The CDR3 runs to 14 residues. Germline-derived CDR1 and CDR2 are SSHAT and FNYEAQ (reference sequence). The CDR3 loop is CASSSTAFGGEQFF. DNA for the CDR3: TGTGCTAGCAGCTCAACAGCTTTCGGTGGTGAGCAGTTCTTC. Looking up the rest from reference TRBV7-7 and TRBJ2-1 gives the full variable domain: GAGVSQSPRYKVTKRGQDVTLRCDPISSHATLYWYQQALGQGPEFLTYFNYEAQPDKSGLPSDRFSAERPEGSISTLTIQRTEQRDSAMYRCASSSTAFGGEQFFGPGTRLTVL.

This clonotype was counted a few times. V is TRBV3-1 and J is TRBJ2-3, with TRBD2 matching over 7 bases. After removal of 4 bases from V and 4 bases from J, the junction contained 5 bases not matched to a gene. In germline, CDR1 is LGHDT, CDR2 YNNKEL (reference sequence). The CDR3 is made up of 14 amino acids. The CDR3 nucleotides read TGTGCCAGCAGCCCAGCGGGGTATCCAGATACGCAGTATTTT. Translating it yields CASSPAGYPDTQYF.

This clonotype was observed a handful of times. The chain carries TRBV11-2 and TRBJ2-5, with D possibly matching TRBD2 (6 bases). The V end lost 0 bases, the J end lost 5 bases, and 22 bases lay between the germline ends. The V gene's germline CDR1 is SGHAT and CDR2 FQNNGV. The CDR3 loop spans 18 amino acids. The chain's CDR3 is CASSLEAGRPTFGETQYF. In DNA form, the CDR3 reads TGTGCCAGCAGCTTAGAGGCGGGGAGACCCACTTTTGGCGAGACCCAGTACTTC.

CDR3 nucleotides: TGTGCCACCTCGGGTTCAGGAGCCAGGCAGCAGTTCTTC. This encodes CATSGSGARQQFF. The chain is built from TRBV6-2 or TRBV6-3 and TRBJ2-1; D remains ambiguous. The CDR3 is 13 residues long. CDR1 and CDR2 from the germline V gene are MNHEY and SVGEGT. V was clipped by 10 bases and J by 11 bases, with 21 bases between them.

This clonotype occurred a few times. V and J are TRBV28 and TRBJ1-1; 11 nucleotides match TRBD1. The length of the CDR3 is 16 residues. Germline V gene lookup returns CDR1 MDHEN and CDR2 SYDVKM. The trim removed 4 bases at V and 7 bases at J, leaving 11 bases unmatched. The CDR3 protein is CASSSWTGGETGEAFF. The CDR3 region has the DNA TGTGCCAGCAGTTCCTGGACAGGGGGCGAGACGGGTGAAGCTTTCTTT.

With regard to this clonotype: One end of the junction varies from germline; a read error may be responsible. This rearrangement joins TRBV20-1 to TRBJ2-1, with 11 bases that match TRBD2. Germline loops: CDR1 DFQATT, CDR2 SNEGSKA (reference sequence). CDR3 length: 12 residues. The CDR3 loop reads CSARDPSGRPLF. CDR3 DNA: TGCAGTGCTAGAGATCCTAGCGGGAGGCCCCTCTTC.

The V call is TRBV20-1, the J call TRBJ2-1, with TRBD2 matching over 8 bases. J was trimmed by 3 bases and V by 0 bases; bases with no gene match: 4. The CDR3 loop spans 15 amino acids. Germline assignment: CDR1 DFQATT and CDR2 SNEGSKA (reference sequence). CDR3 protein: CSARDFSGVYNEQFF. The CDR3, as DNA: TGCAGTGCTAGAGATTTTAGCGGGGTCTACAATGAGCAGTTCTTC.

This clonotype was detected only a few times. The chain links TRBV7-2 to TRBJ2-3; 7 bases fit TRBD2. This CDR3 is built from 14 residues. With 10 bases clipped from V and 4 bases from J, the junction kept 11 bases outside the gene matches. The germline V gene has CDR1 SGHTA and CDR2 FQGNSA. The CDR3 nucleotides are TGTGCCACGCGGGTCGATGCGGGGGCAGATACGCAGTATTTT. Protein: CATRVDAGADTQYF.

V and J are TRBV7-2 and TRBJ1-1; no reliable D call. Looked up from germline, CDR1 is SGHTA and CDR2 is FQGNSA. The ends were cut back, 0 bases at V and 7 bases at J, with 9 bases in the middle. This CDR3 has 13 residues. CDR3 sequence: CASSLARMIEAFF. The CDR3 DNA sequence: TGTGCCAGCAGCTTAGCCAGGATGATTGAAGCTTTCTTT.

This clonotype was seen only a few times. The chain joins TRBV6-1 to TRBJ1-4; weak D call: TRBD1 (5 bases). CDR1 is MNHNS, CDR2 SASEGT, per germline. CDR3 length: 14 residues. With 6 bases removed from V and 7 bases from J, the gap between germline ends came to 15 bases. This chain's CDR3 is CASSTGTRAEKLFF. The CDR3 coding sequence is TGTGCCAGCAGCACCGGGACCCGGGCTGAAAAACTGTTTTTT.

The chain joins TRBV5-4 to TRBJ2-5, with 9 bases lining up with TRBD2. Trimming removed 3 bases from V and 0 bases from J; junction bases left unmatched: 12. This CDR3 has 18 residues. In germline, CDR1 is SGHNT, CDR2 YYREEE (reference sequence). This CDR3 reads CASSSRTSAIVYQETQYF. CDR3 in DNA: TGTGCCAGCAGCTCTCGGACTAGCGCGATAGTGTACCAAGAGACCCAGTACTTC.

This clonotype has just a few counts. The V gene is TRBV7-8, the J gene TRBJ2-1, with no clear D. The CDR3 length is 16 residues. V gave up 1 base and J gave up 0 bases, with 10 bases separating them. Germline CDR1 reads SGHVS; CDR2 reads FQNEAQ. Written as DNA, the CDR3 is TGTGCCAGCAGCTTAGTGTATTTGTACTCCTACAATGAGCAGTTCTTC. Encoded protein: CASSLVYLYSYNEQFF.

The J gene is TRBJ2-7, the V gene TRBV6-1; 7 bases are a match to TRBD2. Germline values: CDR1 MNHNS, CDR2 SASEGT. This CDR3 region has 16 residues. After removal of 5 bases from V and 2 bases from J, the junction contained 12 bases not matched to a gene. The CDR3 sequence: CASSPTGEGGTYEQYF. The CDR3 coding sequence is TGTGCCAGCAGTCCGACGGGAGAGGGAGGGACCTACGAGCAGTACTTC.

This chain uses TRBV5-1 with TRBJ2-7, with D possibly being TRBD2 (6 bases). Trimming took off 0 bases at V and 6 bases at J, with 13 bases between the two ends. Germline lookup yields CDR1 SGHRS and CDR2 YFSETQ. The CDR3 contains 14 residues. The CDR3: CASSLVEWGGEQYF. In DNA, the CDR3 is TGCGCCAGCAGCTTGGTAGAATGGGGAGGCGAGCAGTACTTC.

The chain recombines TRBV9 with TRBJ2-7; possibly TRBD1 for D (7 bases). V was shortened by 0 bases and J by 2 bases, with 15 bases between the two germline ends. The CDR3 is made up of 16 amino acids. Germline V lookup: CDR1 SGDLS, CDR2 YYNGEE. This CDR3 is CASSVDGRGDTYEQYF. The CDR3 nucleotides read TGTGCCAGCAGCGTAGATGGCAGGGGGGATACCTACGAGCAGTACTTC.

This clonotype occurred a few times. The CDR3 sequence is CAISGTNYATEAFF. DNA for the CDR3: TGTGCCATCTCGGGGACAAACTACGCCACTGAAGCTTTCTTT. V is TRBV10-3 and J is TRBJ1-1, with TRBD1 as a possible D gene (6 bases). The V and J ends lost 8 bases and 4 bases respectively, with 17 bases between them. Germline lookup yields CDR1 ENHRY and CDR2 SYGVKD. The CDR3 runs 14 residues.

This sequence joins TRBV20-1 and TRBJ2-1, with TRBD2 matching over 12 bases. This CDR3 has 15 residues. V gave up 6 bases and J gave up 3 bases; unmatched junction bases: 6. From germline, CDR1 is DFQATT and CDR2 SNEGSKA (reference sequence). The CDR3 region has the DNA TGCAGTGCCCTAGCGGGAGGGCCCCACTACAATGAGCAGTTCTTC. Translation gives CSALAGGPHYNEQFF.

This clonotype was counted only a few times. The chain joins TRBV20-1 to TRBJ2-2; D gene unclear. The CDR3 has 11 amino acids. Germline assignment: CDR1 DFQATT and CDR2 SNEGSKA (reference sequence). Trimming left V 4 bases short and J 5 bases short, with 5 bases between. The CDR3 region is CSAIKTGELFF. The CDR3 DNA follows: TGCAGTGCTATAAAGACCGGGGAGCTGTTTTTT.

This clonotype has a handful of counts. The CDR3: CASSRRGRGRYQETQYF. In DNA form, the CDR3 reads TGTGCCAGCAGCCGAAGGGGGAGGGGACGGTACCAAGAGACCCAGTACTTC. V gene TRBV12-3 or TRBV12-4 combines with J gene TRBJ2-5, with D perhaps matching TRBD2 (7 bases). The V end was cut by 6 bases, the J end by 0 bases, with 20 bases between. The CDR3 runs 17 residues.

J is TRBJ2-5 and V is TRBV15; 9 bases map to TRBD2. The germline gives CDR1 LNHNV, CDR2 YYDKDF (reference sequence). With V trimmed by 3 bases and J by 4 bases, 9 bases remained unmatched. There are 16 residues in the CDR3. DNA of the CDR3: TGTGCCACCAGCAGTCTTCCGGGACTAGCTTTAGAGACCCAGTACTTC. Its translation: CATSSLPGLALETQYF. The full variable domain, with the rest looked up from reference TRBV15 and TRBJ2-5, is DAMVIQNPRYQVTQFGKPVTLSCSQTLNHNVMYWYQQKSSQAPKLLFHYYDKDFNNEADTPDNFQSRRPNTSFCFLDIRSPGLGDTAMYLCATSSLPGLALETQYFGPGTRLLVL.

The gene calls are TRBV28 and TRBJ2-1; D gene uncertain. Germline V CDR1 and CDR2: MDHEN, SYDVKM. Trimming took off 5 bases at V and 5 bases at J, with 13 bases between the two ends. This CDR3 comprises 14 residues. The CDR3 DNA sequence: TGTGCCAGCAGTCCCTTACCGATAAACAATGAGCAGTTCTTC. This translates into CASSPLPINNEQFF.

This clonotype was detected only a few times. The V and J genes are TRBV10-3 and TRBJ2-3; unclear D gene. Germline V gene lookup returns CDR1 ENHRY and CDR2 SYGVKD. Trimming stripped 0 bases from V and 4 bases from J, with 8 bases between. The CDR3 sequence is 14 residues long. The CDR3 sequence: CAISESIVSDTQYF. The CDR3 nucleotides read TGTGCCATCAGTGAGTCGATAGTATCAGATACGCAGTATTTT.

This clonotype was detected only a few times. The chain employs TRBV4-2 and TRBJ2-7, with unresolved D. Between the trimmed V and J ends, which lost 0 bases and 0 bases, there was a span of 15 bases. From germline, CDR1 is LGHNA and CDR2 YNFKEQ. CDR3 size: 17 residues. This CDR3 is CASSQDRVAVSSYEQYF. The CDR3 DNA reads TGTGCCAGCAGCCAAGATAGGGTAGCCGTGAGCTCCTACGAGCAGTACTTC.

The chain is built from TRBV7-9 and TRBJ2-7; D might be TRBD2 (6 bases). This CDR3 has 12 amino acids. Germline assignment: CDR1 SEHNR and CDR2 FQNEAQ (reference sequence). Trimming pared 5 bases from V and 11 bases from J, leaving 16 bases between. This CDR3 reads CASSNFGGLEYF. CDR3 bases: TGTGCCAGCAGCAACTTTGGGGGGTTGGAGTACTTC.

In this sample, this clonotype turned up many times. DNA for the CDR3: TGTGCCAGCACCCGACAGACCGACGGGGAGCTGTTTTTT. Translation: CASTRQTDGELFF. V is TRBV12-3 or TRBV12-4 and J is TRBJ2-2; a possible D gene is TRBD1 (5 bases). V lost 7 bases and J 7 bases, leaving 13 bases between the germline ends. The CDR3 loop spans 13 amino acids.